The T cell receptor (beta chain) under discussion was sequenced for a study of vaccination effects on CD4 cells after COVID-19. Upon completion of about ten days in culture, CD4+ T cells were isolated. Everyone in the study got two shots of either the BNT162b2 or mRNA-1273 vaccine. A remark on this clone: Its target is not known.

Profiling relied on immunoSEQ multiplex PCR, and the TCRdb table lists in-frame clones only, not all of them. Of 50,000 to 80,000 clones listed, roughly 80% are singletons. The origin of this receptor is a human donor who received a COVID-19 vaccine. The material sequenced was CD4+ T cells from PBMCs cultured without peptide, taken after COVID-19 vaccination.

As DNA, the CDR3 is TGTGCCAGCAGTTATGACGGGAATCAGCCCCAGCATTTT. Its translation is CASSYDGNQPQHF. The chain recombines TRBV6-2 or TRBV6-3 with TRBJ1-5; D unclear. There are 13 residues in the CDR3. Germline CDR1 reads MNHEY; CDR2 reads SVGEGT. Trimming cost V 3 bases and J 4 bases, with 7 bases left between them.